The TCR beta chain under discussion was sequenced for a study of cytomegalovirus exposure and HLA in healthy donors. Across the whole study: Counted in an early data release were tens of millions of unique TCRs from HLA-typed donors. Study observations and caveats: The study labeled around 160 TCR beta chains cytomegalovirus-associated. Reportedly, fewer N-insertions than the roughly 700-donor mean appeared in an Asian-associated ancestry cluster in a later analysis. Per a later analysis, HLA-associated TCR beta chains showed more clonal expansion than other, equally common TCR beta chains.

CDR3 length: 11 residues. CDR1 is MNHEY and CDR2 is SVGAGI in the germline V gene. V was cut by 5 bases and J by 8 bases, with 9 bases left in between. A remark on this clone: Its target is not known.

The PCR employed 60 Vbeta primers together with 13 Jbeta primers. Clones were read by immunoSEQ multiplex PCR, and TCRdb kept only the in-frame ones, dropping some. Seen in this sample are fewer than 85,000 clones; the ten most common clones hold 4.5% to 6.5%. The clonotype was recovered from a woman aged 40 to 50 in good health and CMV-seropositive. Sequences were obtained from PBMCs. The chain has TRBV6-5 and TRBJ1-1; D is uncertain. CDR3 protein: CASSHGKEAFF. CDR3 coding DNA: TGTGCCAGCAGTCACGGGAAAGAAGCTTTCTTT.